The 19 T cell receptor beta chains below come from one sample, sequenced in a study of cytotoxic CD8 clonotypes in ibrutinib-treated CLL. The data were produced by immunoSEQ multiplex PCR, yet TCRdb's version contains in-frame clones alone and is incomplete. Here the sample spans fewer than 400,000 clones, around 66% being singletons. Sample: PBMCs, taken after 36 months of ibrutinib treatment. These receptors were obtained from a human donor with chronic lymphocytic leukemia.

The gene calls are TRBV7-2 and TRBJ2-5, with 15 bases identical to TRBD2. J was trimmed by 4 bases and V by 4 bases; bases with no gene match: 7. The CDR3 covers 17 residues. Per the germline V gene, CDR1 is SGHTA and CDR2 is FQGNSA. CDR3 DNA: TGTGCCAGCAGCTGGGTCGGACTAGCGGGGGGGCCAGAGACCCAGTACTTC. Its protein is CASSWVGLAGGPETQYF.

The CDR3 loop reads CASSLQGPETQYF. Written as DNA, the CDR3 is TGTGCCAGCAGTTTGCAGGGGCCAGAGACCCAGTACTTC. The V gene is TRBV6-6, the J gene TRBJ2-5; maybe TRBD1 (6 bases). The length of the CDR3 is 13 residues. Between the trimmed V and J ends, which lost 4 bases and 4 bases, there was a span of 10 bases. Germline V lookup: CDR1 MNHNY, CDR2 SVGAGI (reference sequence).

The rearrangement uses TRBV5-1 and TRBJ1-1, with a tentative D call TRBD1 (5 bases). The CDR3 covers 12 residues. The V end was cut by 5 bases, the J end by 8 bases, with 13 bases between. CDR1 is SGHRS and CDR2 is YFSETQ in the germline V gene. The CDR3 region has the DNA TGCGCCAGCAGAGGGGTTGGGCCCGAAGCTTTCTTT. Translating gives CASRGVGPEAFF. The full variable domain, in which reference TRBV5-1 and TRBJ1-1 provide the parts outside the CDR3, is KAGVTQTPRYLIKTRGQQVTLSCSPISGHRSVSWYQQTPGQGLQFLFEYFSETQRNKGNFPGRFSGRQFSNSRSEMNVSTLELGDSALYLCASRGVGPEAFFGQGTRLTVV.

In its sample, this clone was seen once. This chain connects TRBV7-8 to TRBJ2-3, with D possibly being TRBD1 or TRBD2 (5 bases each). The CDR3 is 15 amino acids. CDR1 SGHVS and CDR2 FQNEAQ come from the germline V gene. The ends were cut back, 5 bases at V and 3 bases at J, with 15 bases in the middle. The CDR3 DNA sequence: TGTGCCAGCAGCCGCAGACAGACTACGACAGATACGCAGTATTTT. Residues: CASSRRQTTTDTQYF.

The chain joins TRBV27 to TRBJ2-6; TRBD1 agrees at 8 bases. Germline loops: CDR1 MNHEY, CDR2 SMNVEV (reference sequence). After removal of 5 bases from V and 0 bases from J, the junction contained 9 bases not matched to a gene. The CDR3 is 18 amino acids. DNA of the CDR3: TGTGCCAGCAGTCCCAGGACAGGGAAGGACTCTGGGGCCAACGTCCTGACTTTC. Translated, it gives CASSPRTGKDSGANVLTF.

This clone came up a few times. The chain recombines TRBV10-3 with TRBJ2-2; D is undetermined. The CDR3 is 16 residues long. V was cut by 4 bases and J by 2 bases, with 14 bases left in between. Germline CDR1 and CDR2: ENHRY and SYGVKD. CDR3 amino acids: CAISVTDPGNTGELFF. CDR3 sequence (DNA): TGTGCCATCAGTGTAACGGACCCGGGCAACACCGGGGAGCTGTTTTTT.

V and J are TRBV28 and TRBJ1-5, with TRBD1 identical over 7 bases. Germline V lookup: CDR1 MDHEN, CDR2 SYDVKM. Trimming at V came to 4 bases and at J to 4 bases, leaving 10 bases not matched to a gene. The CDR3 runs to 16 residues. The CDR3 here is CASSYMRQGRNQPQHF. In nucleotides, the CDR3 is TGTGCCAGCAGTTACATGAGACAGGGTAGGAATCAGCCCCAGCATTTT.

The rearrangement joins TRBV5-1 to TRBJ2-7; maybe TRBD2 (5 bases). Germline CDR1 reads SGHRS; CDR2 reads YFSETQ. V was pared by 2 bases and J by 5 bases, with 14 bases between. This CDR3 is built from 14 residues. CDR3 in amino acids: CASSFGGGWDEQYF. The CDR3 nucleotides are TGCGCCAGCAGCTTCGGAGGTGGCTGGGACGAGCAGTACTTC.

J is TRBJ1-6 and V is TRBV10-2, with D maybe TRBD1 (6 bases). The length of the CDR3 is 12 residues. CDR1 and CDR2 (germline): WSHSY, SAAADI. V was cut by 10 bases and J by 10 bases, with 14 bases left in between. As DNA, the CDR3 is TGCGCCACCCTAGGGGGGTCCTCACCCCTCCACTTT. This sequence encodes CATLGGSSPLHF.

The V gene is TRBV2, the J gene TRBJ1-1; D is undetermined. V was cut by 7 bases and J by 4 bases, with 16 bases left in between. This CDR3 has 14 residues. CDR1 and CDR2 (germline): SNHLY, FYNNEI. In DNA, the CDR3 is TGTGCCAGCAACGAGGGAACAGTAGTCACTGAAGCTTTCTTT. This gives the protein CASNEGTVVTEAFF.

The chain joins TRBV5-1 to TRBJ2-7; D unresolved. Trimming took 0 bases from V and 2 from J, leaving 9 bases between them. Germline CDR1 and CDR2: SGHRS and YFSETQ. This CDR3 has 14 residues. The CDR3 loop is CASSLEYLAYEQYF. The DNA for the CDR3 is TGCGCCAGCAGCTTGGAGTACCTCGCCTACGAGCAGTACTTC.

V gene TRBV6-6 combines with J gene TRBJ2-7; 8 positions agree with TRBD1. Germline assignment: CDR1 MNHNY and CDR2 SVGAGI (reference sequence). The CDR3 spans 15 residues. With V trimmed by 1 base and J by 3 bases, 5 bases remained unmatched. CDR3 nucleotide sequence: TGTGCCAGCAGTTACTGGCAGGGGGCGAGCTACGAGCAGTACTTC. Amino acids: CASSYWQGASYEQYF.

This clone showed up just a few times. The genes are TRBV11-1 and TRBJ2-7, with 9 bases identical to TRBD1. The length of the CDR3 is 13 residues. J gave up 4 bases and V 5 bases, and 3 bases lay outside the gene matches. Looked up from germline, CDR1 is SGHAT and CDR2 is FQDESV (reference sequence). The CDR3 DNA reads TGTGCCAGCAGCGCGGACAGGGGTTACGAGCAGTACTTC. It codes for CASSADRGYEQYF. Supplemented by reference TRBV11-1 and TRBJ2-7, the full variable domain reads EAEVAQSPRYKITEKSQAVAFWCDPISGHATLYWYRQILGQGPELLVQFQDESVVDDSQLPKDRFSAERLKGVDSTLKIQPAELGDSAMYLCASSADRGYEQYFGPGTRLTVT.

The chain uses TRBV7-9 and TRBJ2-3; no definite D call. The CDR3 length is 13 residues. CDR1 and CDR2 (germline): SEHNR, FQNEAQ (reference sequence). V lost 4 bases, J lost 2 bases, and 7 bases lay in between. The CDR3 DNA reads TGTGCCAGCAGCTCCGGTCCCACAGATACGCAGTATTTT. Encoded protein: CASSSGPTDTQYF.

In DNA, the CDR3 is TGTGCCAGCAGTTACGTACCGGGACGCTCTTCATACGAGCAGTACTTC. It encodes CASSYVPGRSSYEQYF. The rearrangement links TRBV6-5 to TRBJ2-7, with D possibly called TRBD1 or TRBD2 (5 bases each). CDR3 length equals 16 residues. V was cut by 2 bases and J by 4 bases, with 18 bases left in between. In germline, CDR1 is MNHEY, CDR2 SVGAGI.

The rearrangement uses TRBV11-1 and TRBJ2-7, with D maybe TRBD1 (6 bases). The length of the CDR3 is 15 residues. Per germline, CDR1 SGHAT and CDR2 FQDESV (reference sequence). The germline V and J ends were trimmed by 4 bases and 3 bases, with 16 bases remaining between them. The CDR3 protein is CASSSRDNGVYEQYF. The CDR3, as DNA: TGTGCCAGCAGCTCCCGGGACAATGGGGTCTACGAGCAGTACTTC.

V and J are TRBV7-6 and TRBJ1-5, with 10 bases aligning to TRBD1. The CDR3 runs to 17 residues. CDR1 and CDR2 from the germline V gene are SGHVS and FNYEAQ. The junction had 3 bases not matched to a gene; V was cut back by 1 base and J by 0 bases. CDR3 residues: CASSLGGTGVSNQPQHF. The CDR3 DNA follows: TGTGCCAGCAGCTTAGGTGGGACAGGGGTTAGCAATCAGCCCCAGCATTTT.

J is TRBJ1-2 and V is TRBV5-4; TRBD1 aligns across 8 bases. Germline CDR1 and CDR2: SGHNT and YYREEE (reference sequence). The V and J ends lost 4 bases and 4 bases, in that order; junction bases with no gene match: 6. CDR3 size: 14 residues. CDR3 amino acids: CASSLGQGLYGYTF. In DNA form, the CDR3 reads TGTGCCAGCAGCCTAGGACAGGGACTCTATGGCTACACCTTC.

In this sample, this clone turned up a few times. V and J are TRBV4-1 and TRBJ1-1; unclear D gene. This CDR3 comprises 13 residues. Trimming took 4 bases from V and 2 from J, leaving 8 bases between them. CDR1 MGHRA and CDR2 YSYEKL come from the germline V gene. CDR3 bases: TGCGCCAGCAGCCCGACGGGTAACACTGAAGCTTTCTTT. Translated, it gives CASSPTGNTEAFF.